This TCR beta chain comes out of a study of identical twins. J was trimmed by 7 bases and V by 3 bases; bases with no gene match: 9. Germline loops: CDR1 ENHRY, CDR2 SYGVKD. This CDR3 contains 15 residues. MiXCR, run by TCRdb on the 5' RACE reads, gives a single entry per CDR3 protein. Among 350,000 to 500,000 distinct CDR3 sequences listed, roughly 18% were seen once. This clonotype was seen ten or more times. The sequenced sample was naive T cells sorted from blood. The chain links TRBV10-3 to TRBJ1-2; TRBD1 aligns across 9 bases. The sequence was collected from a man between 45 and 60 years old in good health. CDR3 in DNA: TGTGCCATCAGTGAAGTAGGGACAGGGACTACTGGCTACACCTTC. Translation gives CAISEVGTGTTGYTF.